The next 18 T cell receptor beta chains were all read from a single sample in a study of blood T cell repertoires in COVID-19. The data were produced by immunoSEQ multiplex PCR, yet TCRdb's version contains in-frame clones alone and is incomplete. The sample holds approximately 300,000 clones; more than 90% are singletons and the top ten take roughly 18%. Sequenced sample: PBMCs or T cells enriched from blood (not recorded which). The receptors stem from a woman between 25 and 40 years old who had recovered from COVID-19.

This clone was observed once. The rearrangement links TRBV27 to TRBJ2-7; a weak D match, TRBD1 (6 bases). CDR3 size: 11 residues. V was pared by 5 bases and J by 9 bases, with 11 bases between. The germline CDR1 and CDR2 sequences are MNHEY and SMNVEV (reference sequence). The CDR3 DNA follows: TGTGCCAGCAGTACCGACAGGAGGCAGTACTTC. This encodes CASSTDRRQYF.

The chain is built from TRBV28 and TRBJ1-6, with 9 bases aligning to TRBD1. V was clipped by 6 bases and J by 14 bases; unmatched bases: 11. Germline V gene lookup returns CDR1 MDHEN and CDR2 SYDVKM. The CDR3 loop spans 14 amino acids. This CDR3 is CASSFAQGARSLHF. The CDR3 coding sequence is TGTGCCAGCAGCTTCGCACAGGGGGCCCGGTCCCTCCACTTT. Full variable domain (remainder filled in from reference TRBV28 and TRBJ1-6): DVKVTQSSRYLVKRTGEKVFLECVQDMDHENMFWYRQDPGLGLRLIYFSYDVKMKEKGDIPEGYSVSREKKERFSLILESASTNQTSMYLCASSFAQGARSLHFGNGTRLTVT.

The chain employs TRBV15 and TRBJ2-7; 8 nucleotides line up with TRBD2. V lost 0 bases to trimming and J lost 4 bases; unmatched junction nucleotides: 8. Germline assignment: CDR1 LNHNV and CDR2 YYDKDF (reference sequence). The CDR3 is 16 residues long. DNA for the CDR3: TGTGCCACCAGCAGAGACCCGGGACTAGGGGCTTACGAGCAGTACTTC. This sequence encodes CATSRDPGLGAYEQYF. Full variable domain (remainder filled in from reference TRBV15 and TRBJ2-7): DAMVIQNPRYQVTQFGKPVTLSCSQTLNHNVMYWYQQKSSQAPKLLFHYYDKDFNNEADTPDNFQSRRPNTSFCFLDIRSPGLGDTAMYLCATSRDPGLGAYEQYFGPGTRLTVT.

The CDR3 loop reads CASSQERLAGGHEQFF. The CDR3 DNA reads TGTGCCAGCAGCCAAGAGCGACTAGCGGGGGGTCATGAGCAGTTCTTC. This rearrangement joins TRBV3-1 (or the pseudogene TRBV3-2) to TRBJ2-1; TRBD2 agrees at 13 bases. The CDR3 length is 16 residues. The V and J ends lost 0 bases and 8 bases, in that order; junction bases with no gene match: 4. In germline, CDR1 is LGHDT, CDR2 YNNKEL (reference sequence).

The chain carries TRBV6-5 and TRBJ2-7, with D tentatively TRBD2 (5 bases). CDR3 size: 13 residues. Germline CDR1 MNHEY, CDR2 SVGAGI. Trimming stripped 6 bases from V and 0 bases from J, with 9 bases between. The CDR3 region has the DNA TGTGCCAGCAGAACTAGTGACTCCTACGAGCAGTACTTC. Protein sequence: CASRTSDSYEQYF.

The gene calls are TRBV7-9 and TRBJ1-2; 9 bases match TRBD1. The germline V gene has CDR1 SEHNR and CDR2 FQNEAQ (reference sequence). The CDR3 is 15 amino acids. With V trimmed by 4 bases and J by 8 bases, 11 bases remained unmatched. CDR3 sequence: CASSSRNTGTGGYTF. The CDR3 DNA follows: TGTGCCAGCAGCTCCCGGAACACCGGGACAGGGGGCTACACCTTC.

The rearrangement links TRBV27 to TRBJ1-6; 10 bases are shared with TRBD1. This CDR3 contains 13 residues. CDR1 and CDR2 from the germline V gene are MNHEY and SMNVEV (reference sequence). The trim removed 5 bases at V and 11 bases at J, leaving 3 bases unmatched. The CDR3, as DNA: TGTGCCAGCAGTCGGACAGGGGGGGCACCCCTCCACTTT. Its translation is CASSRTGGAPLHF.

The rearrangement joins TRBV19 to TRBJ1-5, with TRBD1 matching over 9 bases. Germline CDR1 is LNHDA and CDR2 is SQIVND (reference sequence). The CDR3 length is 15 residues. V was pared by 9 bases and J by 7 bases, with 13 bases of the junction left unmatched. The CDR3 coding sequence is TGTGCCAGCACAACTACCGGACAGGGGTCACAGCCCCAGCATTTT. Its protein product is CASTTTGQGSQPQHF. The full variable domain, in which reference TRBV19 and TRBJ1-5 provide the parts outside the CDR3, is DGGITQSPKYLFRKEGQNVTLSCEQNLNHDAMYWYRQDPGQGLRLIYYSQIVNDFQKGDIAEGYSVSREKKESFPLTVTSAQKNPTAFYLCASTTTGQGSQPQHFGDGTRLSIL.

This chain uses TRBV6-2 or TRBV6-3 with TRBJ2-2; TRBD2 might be the D (6 bases). This CDR3 comprises 15 residues. V was shortened by 2 bases and J by 5 bases, with 12 bases between the two germline ends. Germline assignment: CDR1 MNHEY and CDR2 SVGEGT. Here the CDR3 reads CASSYRRVGTGELFF. Here the CDR3 DNA reads TGTGCCAGCAGTTACCGGAGGGTGGGAACCGGGGAGCTGTTTTTT.

The CDR3 DNA sequence: TGTGCCAGCAGCAAAGGGGACAGGGACCTCTACGAGCAGTACTTC. Translation: CASSKGDRDLYEQYF. The chain couples TRBV21-1 to TRBJ2-7; TRBD1, the table's D call, was not compared with the DNA. TRBV21-1 is designated a pseudogene. This CDR3 has 15 amino acids.

This clone was seen many times. The V call is TRBV5-4, the J call TRBJ1-1; D uncertain. The germline V gene has CDR1 SGHNT and CDR2 YYREEE (reference sequence). This CDR3 spans 14 amino acids. Trimming stripped 0 bases from V and 10 bases from J, with 16 bases between. CDR3 loop: CASSLEELDIGAFF. CDR3 in DNA: TGTGCCAGCAGCTTGGAGGAGTTAGATATAGGAGCTTTCTTT.

The chain uses TRBV27 and TRBJ2-3, with D unclear. This CDR3 is built from 13 residues. Germline CDR1 is MNHEY and CDR2 is SMNVEV (reference sequence). V lost 2 bases and J 2 bases, leaving 5 bases between the germline ends. CDR3 nucleotides: TGTGCCAGCAGTTTAAGCCTCACAGATACGCAGTATTTT. Amino acid sequence: CASSLSLTDTQYF.

The V and J genes are TRBV28 and TRBJ2-2; 10 bases are shared with TRBD1. Germline trimming cut 8 bases from V and 6 bases from J; bases unmatched to any gene: 9. This CDR3 has 15 amino acids. CDR1 MDHEN and CDR2 SYDVKM come from the germline V gene. The CDR3 DNA is TGTGCCAGCCGACCCGGGACAGGGGCGGCCGGGGAGCTGTTTTTT. It specifies CASRPGTGAAGELFF.

The chain employs TRBV9 and TRBJ2-3; tentatively, D is TRBD1 (5 bases). Germline loops: CDR1 SGDLS, CDR2 YYNGEE. Trimming stripped 4 bases from V and 3 bases from J, with 9 bases between. The CDR3 is 13 amino acids. Here the CDR3 reads CASSTRATDTQYF. The CDR3 DNA reads TGTGCCAGCAGCACCAGGGCTACAGATACGCAGTATTTT.

This clone appeared a few times. The chain links TRBV25-1 to TRBJ1-6; TRBD1 might be the D (5 bases). Germline CDR1 reads MGHDK; CDR2 reads SYGVNS. CDR3 size: 15 residues. V was pared by 4 bases and J by 8 bases, with 15 bases between. CDR3 in amino acids: CASSGHGTIDSPLHF. CDR3 sequence (DNA): TGTGCCAGCAGTGGCCACGGGACTATCGATTCACCCCTCCACTTT.

The V gene is TRBV24-1, the J gene TRBJ2-1, with a possible D match to TRBD2 (6 bases). The CDR3 is 13 residues long. CDR1 and CDR2 from the germline V gene are KGHDR and SFDVKD. The germline V and J ends were trimmed by 7 bases and 4 bases, with 10 bases remaining between them. The CDR3 DNA is TGTGCCACCAGGGGAGGAGGGTACAATGAGCAGTTCTTC. Amino acid sequence: CATRGGGYNEQFF.

V usage is TRBV28 and J usage is TRBJ1-5, with 7 bases lining up with TRBD1. The CDR3 has 15 residues. Germline trimming cut 7 bases from V and 6 bases from J; bases unmatched to any gene: 12. Germline CDR1 is MDHEN and CDR2 is SYDVKM. Here the CDR3 DNA reads TGTGCCAGCAAACCGGATGTACAGGGGACTCAGCCCCAGCATTTT. Protein product: CASKPDVQGTQPQHF. The full variable domain, in which reference TRBV28 and TRBJ1-5 provide the parts outside the CDR3, is DVKVTQSSRYLVKRTGEKVFLECVQDMDHENMFWYRQDPGLGLRLIYFSYDVKMKEKGDIPEGYSVSREKKERFSLILESASTNQTSMYLCASKPDVQGTQPQHFGDGTRLSIL.

V and J are TRBV18 and TRBJ1-1; 8 nucleotides agree with TRBD1. Losses at the gene ends were 3 bases for V and 4 bases for J; bases not matched to a gene: 4. The CDR3 runs to 14 residues. The germline gives CDR1 KGHSH, CDR2 LQKENI. CDR3 amino acids: CASSPSGQGTEAFF. The DNA for the CDR3 is TGTGCCAGCTCACCTAGTGGACAGGGCACTGAAGCTTTCTTT.